This TCR beta chain was sequenced during a study of neurological immune-mediated disorders. Study observations and caveats: The highest TCR clonal expansion occurred in HTLV-1-associated myelopathy; multiple sclerosis fell below healthy controls. The expanded clones of different subjects shared no CDR3 amino acid sequences (suggesting private repertoires in all groups).

Synthesis of cDNA was accomplished via 5'RACE employing 10-nucleotide random UMIs. TCRdb recomputed calls from the 5' RACE reads with MiXCR, one row per CDR3 protein. The table shows 50,000 or so distinct CDR3 sequences, with about 26% occurring only once. Worth noting for this clonotype: Its antigen is not identified.

The CDR3 length is 14 residues. In germline, CDR1 is LNHDA, CDR2 SQIVND (reference sequence). Between the trimmed V and J ends, which lost 6 bases and 1 base, there was a span of 9 bases. The material sequenced was PBMCs. The clonotype originates from a woman aged 70-85 years in good health. The chain couples TRBV19 to TRBJ2-2; tentative D call: TRBD2 (6 bases). CDR3 in DNA: TGTGCCAGTAGGGAGGGACGGAACACCGGGGAGCTGTTTTTT. Amino acid sequence: CASREGRNTGELFF.